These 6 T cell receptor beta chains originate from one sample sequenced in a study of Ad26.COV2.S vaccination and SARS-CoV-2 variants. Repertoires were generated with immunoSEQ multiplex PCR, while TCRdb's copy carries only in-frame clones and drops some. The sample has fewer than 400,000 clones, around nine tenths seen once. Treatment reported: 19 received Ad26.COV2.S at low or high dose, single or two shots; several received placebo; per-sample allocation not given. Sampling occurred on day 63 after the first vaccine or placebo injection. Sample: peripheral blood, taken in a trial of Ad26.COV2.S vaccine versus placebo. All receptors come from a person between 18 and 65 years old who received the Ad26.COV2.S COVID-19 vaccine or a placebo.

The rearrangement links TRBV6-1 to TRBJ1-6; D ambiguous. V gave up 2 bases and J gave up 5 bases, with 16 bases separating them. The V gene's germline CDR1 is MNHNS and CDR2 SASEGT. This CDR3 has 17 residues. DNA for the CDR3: TGTGCCAGCAGTGAAATCAGGACTTTAATCGATAATTCACCCCTCCACTTT. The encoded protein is CASSEIRTLIDNSPLHF.

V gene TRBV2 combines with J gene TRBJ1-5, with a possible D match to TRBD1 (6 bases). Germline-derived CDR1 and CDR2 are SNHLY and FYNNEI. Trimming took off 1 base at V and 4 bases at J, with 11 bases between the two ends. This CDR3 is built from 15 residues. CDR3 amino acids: CASSEGQVWNQPQHF. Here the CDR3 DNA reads TGTGCCAGCAGTGAAGGACAGGTCTGGAATCAGCCCCAGCATTTT. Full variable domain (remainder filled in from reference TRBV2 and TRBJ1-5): EPEVTQTPSHQVTQMGQEVILRCVPISNHLYFYWYRQILGQKVEFLVSFYNNEISEKSEIFDDQFSVERPDGSNFTLKIRSTKLEDSAMYFCASSEGQVWNQPQHFGDGTRLSIL.

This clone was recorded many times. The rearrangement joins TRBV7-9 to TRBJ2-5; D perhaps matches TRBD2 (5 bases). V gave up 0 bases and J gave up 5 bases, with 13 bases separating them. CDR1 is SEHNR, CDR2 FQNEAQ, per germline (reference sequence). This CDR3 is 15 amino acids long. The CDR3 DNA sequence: TGTGCCAGCAGCTTAGCCGGGATCGTCGGGGAGACCCAGTACTTC. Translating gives CASSLAGIVGETQYF.

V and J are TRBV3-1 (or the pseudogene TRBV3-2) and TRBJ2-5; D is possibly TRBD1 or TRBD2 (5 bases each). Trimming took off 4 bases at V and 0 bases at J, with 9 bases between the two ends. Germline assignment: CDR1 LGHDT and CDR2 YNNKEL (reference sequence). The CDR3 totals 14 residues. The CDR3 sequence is CASSPGPNQETQYF. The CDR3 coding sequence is TGTGCCAGCAGCCCGGGACCGAACCAAGAGACCCAGTACTTC.

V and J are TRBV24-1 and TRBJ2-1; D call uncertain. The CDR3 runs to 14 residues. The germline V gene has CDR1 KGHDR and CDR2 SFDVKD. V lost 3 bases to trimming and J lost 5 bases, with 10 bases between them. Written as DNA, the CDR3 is TGTGCCACCAGTGATGCCGGCTTTAACAATGAGCAGTTCTTC. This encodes CATSDAGFNNEQFF.

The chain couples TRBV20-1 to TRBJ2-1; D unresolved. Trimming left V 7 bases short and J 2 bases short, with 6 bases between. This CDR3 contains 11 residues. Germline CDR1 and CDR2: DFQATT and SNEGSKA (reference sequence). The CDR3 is CSVTAYNEQFF. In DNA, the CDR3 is TGCAGTGTAACGGCCTACAATGAGCAGTTCTTC.